This T cell receptor (beta chain) originates from a study of T cells after yellow fever vaccination. General observations from the study: The CD4 and CD8 compartments had a small share of their clonotypes in common.

By 5'RACE template switching, TCR cDNA was produced, with a universal primer site and UMIs added in the process. TCRdb independently ran MiXCR on the 5' RACE reads; one entry per CDR3 protein. The table has some 670,000 distinct CDR3 sequences, 12% seen once. There are 15 residues in the CDR3. V lost 5 bases and J lost 2; bases outside the gene matches: 7. CDR1 is MNHNS, CDR2 SASEGT, per germline. To note about this clonotype: Its antigen is not identified.

The chain uses TRBV6-1 and TRBJ1-2; the match to TRBD1 covers 8 bases. The sequencing here drew on PBMCs, taken on the day of the yellow fever booster vaccination. This TCR was recovered from a young man who received the YFV17D yellow fever vaccine. For the CDR3, the DNA is TGTGCCAGCAGTCCTACAGGGGGGCTAAACTATGGCTACACCTTC. Encoded protein: CASSPTGGLNYGYTF.